This T cell receptor beta chain is from a study of early T cells in non-severe SARS-CoV-2 infection. Looking at the study overall: With bulk RNA from unsorted whole blood as input, sequencing yielded unpaired chains.

This clonotype was counted many times. Antigen unknown. Unique molecular identifiers were added to individual cDNA molecules. TCRdb passed the 5' RACE reads through MiXCR, listing each CDR3 protein once. The sample has tens of thousands of distinct CDR3 sequences; about 15% are singletons. Germline V gene lookup returns CDR1 DFQATT and CDR2 SNEGSKA (reference sequence). This CDR3 is built from 15 residues. V was clipped by 3 bases and J by 1 base, with 12 bases between them. Findings and caveats of the study: VDJdb-based matching was biased toward anti-spike CD8 responses and missed private and CD4 specificities.

The specimen comprised whole blood, sampled at baseline. The chain links TRBV20-1 to TRBJ2-2; TRBD2 might be the D (5 bases). The receptor comes from an adult who was a healthcare worker with PCR-confirmed SARS-CoV-2 infection or an uninfected control (not recorded which). DNA of the CDR3: TGCAGTGCTAGGGGAGCAAGGAAGAACACCGGGGAGCTGTTTTTT. Protein: CSARGARKNTGELFF.